A single T cell receptor (beta chain) is shown here with its context. What it binds is unknown. Genomic DNA acted as the template from which TCR beta VDJ combination and CDR3 sequence profiling were carried out. Via MiXCR, TCRdb re-called the reads, giving one row per CDR3 protein. The sample carries over 250,000 distinct CDR3 sequences, about 50% recorded once. The data were taken from a study of CD8+CD57+ T cells in acquired aplastic anemia. Whole-study results and caveats: Sharing between patients and controls was observed for over 25 CD8+ CDR3 sequences.

The authors sequenced patients whose flow cytometry had shown CD8+CD57+ cell expansion. The cohort consisted entirely of patients having severe acquired aplastic anemia. This CDR3 is 13 amino acids long. V was cut by 0 bases and J by 5 bases, with 6 bases left in between. Germline V gives CDR1 SGDLS, CDR2 YYNGEE. This TCR was recovered from a human donor with aplastic anemia. Source material: sorted CD4+, CD8+, or CD8+CD57+ T cells (not recorded which) from PBMCs. The V gene is TRBV9, the J gene TRBJ2-1; D perhaps matches TRBD2 (6 bases). Here the CDR3 DNA reads TGTGCCAGCAGCGTAGGCGGGAACAATGAGCAGTTCTTC. Protein product: CASSVGGNNEQFF. The full variable domain, with the rest looked up from reference TRBV9 and TRBJ2-1, is DSGVTQTPKHLITATGQRVTLRCSPRSGDLSVYWYQQSLDQGLQFLIQYYNGEERAKGNILERFSAQQFPDLHSELNLSSLELGDSALYFCASSVGGNNEQFFGPGTRLTVL.